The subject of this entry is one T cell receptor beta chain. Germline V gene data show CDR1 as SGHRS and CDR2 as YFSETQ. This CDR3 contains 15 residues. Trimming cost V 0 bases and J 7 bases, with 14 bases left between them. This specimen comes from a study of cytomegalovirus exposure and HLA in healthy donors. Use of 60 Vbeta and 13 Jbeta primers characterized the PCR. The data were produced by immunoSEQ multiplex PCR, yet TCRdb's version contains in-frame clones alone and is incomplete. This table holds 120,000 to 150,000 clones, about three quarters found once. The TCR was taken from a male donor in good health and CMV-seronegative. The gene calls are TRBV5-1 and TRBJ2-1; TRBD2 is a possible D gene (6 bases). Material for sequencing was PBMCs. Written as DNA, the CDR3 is TGCGCCAGCAGCTTGGGGGCGGGGCTGAAGAATGAGCAGTTCTTC. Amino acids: CASSLGAGLKNEQFF.